These T cell receptor beta chains were read from a single sample in a study of T cell responses to AZD1222 COVID-19 vaccine. Measured with immunoSEQ multiplex PCR; TCRdb has only the in-frame clones, and not every one. The table has 150,000 to 200,000 clones, 92% seen once. The material sequenced was peripheral blood, taken 28 days after the second AZD1222 dose. The origin of the receptors is an adult who received the AZD1222 COVID-19 vaccine. The CDR3 runs from the conserved cysteine through the conserved F or W. The order of the fields is D gene, clone size, J gene, V gene, CDR3 DNA, CDR3 protein. The D gene is left open where the match is weak. A row's size may be missing; if present it is once, few, many or a size class.

D gene: NA; clone size: NA; J gene: TRBJ2-1; V gene: TRBV29-1; CDR3 DNA: TGCAGCGTTGGAGGCAGGGTAACCTACAATGAGCAGTTCTTC; CDR3 protein: CSVGGRVTYNEQFF
D gene: NA; clone size: NA; J gene: TRBJ1-4; V gene: TRBV7-9; CDR3 DNA: TGTGCCAGCAGCTTCGGGGACCCAAATTTAAGTGAAAAACTGTTTTTT; CDR3 protein: CASSFGDPNLSEKLFF
D gene: NA; clone size: NA; J gene: TRBJ1-1; V gene: TRBV29-1; CDR3 DNA: TGCAGCGTTGAAGAGGTGGGCCGAAACACTGAAGCTTTCTTT; CDR3 protein: CSVEEVGRNTEAFF
D gene: NA; clone size: NA; J gene: TRBJ2-3; V gene: TRBV27; CDR3 DNA: TGTGCCAGCATGGCTGGGTCCGCAGGTACGCAGTATTTT; CDR3 protein: CASMAGSAGTQYF
D gene: NA; clone size: NA; J gene: TRBJ1-5; V gene: TRBV21-1; CDR3 DNA: TGTGCCAGCAGCAAAAAGGGGGGTGTGGGGACAGTAAATCAGCCCCAGCATTTT; CDR3 protein: CASSKKGGVGTVNQPQHF
D gene: NA; clone size: few; J gene: TRBJ1-5; V gene: TRBV6-6; CDR3 DNA: TGTGCCAGCAGTTTAACAGGGTACAATCAGCCCCAGCATTTT; CDR3 protein: CASSLTGYNQPQHF
D gene: NA; clone size: NA; J gene: TRBJ1-1; V gene: TRBV18; CDR3 DNA: TGTGCCAGCTCACCCTTGACAGCGCCGGGGGATGAAGCTTTCTTT; CDR3 protein: CASSPLTAPGDEAFF
D gene: TRBD2; clone size: NA; J gene: TRBJ2-1; V gene: TRBV5-1; CDR3 DNA: TGCGCCAGCAGCCCCCAGGGGCGGGGGGCCTGGGATGAGCAGTTCTTC; CDR3 protein: CASSPQGRGAWDEQFF
D gene: NA; clone size: NA; J gene: TRBJ1-6; V gene: TRBV6-5; CDR3 DNA: TGTGCCAGCAGTTACTCGAGCGGGTTTGCACCCCTCCACTTT; CDR3 protein: CASSYSSGFAPLHF
D gene: NA; clone size: once; J gene: TRBJ2-1; V gene: TRBV11-2; CDR3 DNA: TGTGCCAGCAGCTTACTCAGGGTAGGCAATGAGCAGTTCTTC; CDR3 protein: CASSLLRVGNEQFF
D gene: NA; clone size: NA; J gene: TRBJ1-4; V gene: TRBV29-1; CDR3 DNA: TGCAGCGTTGGAGGACAGCCTTATAATGAAAAACTGTTTTTT; CDR3 protein: CSVGGQPYNEKLFF
D gene: NA; clone size: NA; J gene: TRBJ2-3; V gene: TRBV7-6; CDR3 DNA: TGTGCCAGCAGCTTAGGAGGGGGGGCGGATACGCAGTATTTT; CDR3 protein: CASSLGGGADTQYF
D gene: NA; clone size: few; J gene: TRBJ1-4; V gene: TRBV18; CDR3 DNA: TGTGCCAGCTCACAGACGCCGGGACATTCACTGTTTTTT; CDR3 protein: CASSQTPGHSLFF
D gene: NA; clone size: NA; J gene: TRBJ1-2; V gene: TRBV4-1; CDR3 DNA: TGCGCCAGCAGCCAAGGGACCGGGACGGATTATGGCTACACCTTC; CDR3 protein: CASSQGTGTDYGYTF
D gene: TRBD2; clone size: NA; J gene: TRBJ2-1; V gene: TRBV9; CDR3 DNA: TGTGCCAGCAGCGTTAGCGGGGGGGCGGGTAATGAGCAGTTCTTC; CDR3 protein: CASSVSGGAGNEQFF
D gene: NA; clone size: NA; J gene: TRBJ2-2; V gene: TRBV5-1; CDR3 DNA: TGCGCCAGCAGCCTGGGACCCCCTCCCGGGGAGCTGTTTTTT; CDR3 protein: CASSLGPPPGELFF
D gene: NA; clone size: NA; J gene: TRBJ1-2; V gene: TRBV6-7; CDR3 DNA: TGTGCCCGATGGACCGGGGACCCCTATGGCTACACCTTC; CDR3 protein: CARWTGDPYGYTF
D gene: NA; clone size: once; J gene: TRBJ1-4; V gene: TRBV7-9; CDR3 DNA: TGTGCCAGCAGCCCGTACAGGGATGCAACTAATGAAAAACTGTTTTTT; CDR3 protein: CASSPYRDATNEKLFF
D gene: NA; clone size: few; J gene: TRBJ2-1; V gene: TRBV11-2; CDR3 DNA: TGTGCCAGCAGCTTAGTCATAGAGGGGATACACAATGAGCAGTTCTTC; CDR3 protein: CASSLVIEGIHNEQFF
D gene: TRBD2; clone size: few; J gene: TRBJ2-3; V gene: TRBV3-1/TRBV3-2; CDR3 DNA: TGTGCCAGCAGCCAAGCGTTACCTAGCGGGTTGATCGATACGCAGTATTTT; CDR3 protein: CASSQALPSGLIDTQYF
D gene: TRBD1; clone size: NA; J gene: TRBJ1-2; V gene: TRBV18; CDR3 DNA: TGTGCCAGCTCACCAGGACAGGGGAACTATGGCTACACCTTC; CDR3 protein: CASSPGQGNYGYTF
D gene: NA; clone size: NA; J gene: TRBJ2-2; V gene: TRBV28; CDR3 DNA: TGTGCCAGCAGTCTGAACACCGGGGAGCTGTTTTTT; CDR3 protein: CASSLNTGELFF
D gene: TRBD1; clone size: once; J gene: TRBJ1-1; V gene: TRBV7-9; CDR3 DNA: TGTGCCAGCAGCCCCAGGCCCGGGACAGGGGACACTGAAGCTTTCTTT; CDR3 protein: CASSPRPGTGDTEAFF
D gene: NA; clone size: once; J gene: TRBJ1-4; V gene: TRBV12-3/TRBV12-4; CDR3 DNA: TGTGCCAGCAGTCTCAATGAAAAACTGTTTTTT; CDR3 protein: CASSLNEKLFF
D gene: TRBD2; clone size: once; J gene: TRBJ2-1; V gene: TRBV27; CDR3 DNA: TGTGCCAGCAGTTTAGCTAGCGGGGGTTACAATGAGCAGTTCTTC; CDR3 protein: CASSLASGGYNEQFF
D gene: NA; clone size: once; J gene: TRBJ1-1; V gene: TRBV2; CDR3 DNA: TGTGCCAGCAGCCCCGCCAGGGATGACACTGAAGCTTTCTTT; CDR3 protein: CASSPARDDTEAFF
D gene: NA; clone size: NA; J gene: TRBJ2-3; V gene: TRBV6-2/TRBV6-3; CDR3 DNA: TGTGCCAGCAGTTCCGGGGCGGCTTATACGCAGTATTTT; CDR3 protein: CASSSGAAYTQYF
D gene: NA; clone size: once; J gene: TRBJ1-2; V gene: TRBV27; CDR3 DNA: TGTGCCAGCAGTCAGGGAGGAAAGTACTATGGCTACACCTTC; CDR3 protein: CASSQGGKYYGYTF
D gene: TRBD1; clone size: NA; J gene: TRBJ2-5; V gene: TRBV19; CDR3 DNA: TGTGCCAGTAGTATCCTGAGACAGGGAGCCCGAGAGACCCAGTACTTC; CDR3 protein: CASSILRQGARETQYF
D gene: NA; clone size: NA; J gene: TRBJ1-3; V gene: TRBV9; CDR3 DNA: TGTGCCAGCAGCGTAGTTGGGGCTGGAAACACCATATATTTT; CDR3 protein: CASSVVGAGNTIYF
D gene: NA; clone size: NA; J gene: TRBJ1-6; V gene: TRBV27; CDR3 DNA: TGTGCCAGCAGTTTGGACTCCTATAATTCACCCCTCCACTTT; CDR3 protein: CASSLDSYNSPLHF
D gene: NA; clone size: NA; J gene: TRBJ1-6; V gene: TRBV9; CDR3 DNA: TGTGCCAGCAGCGTAGAAGCAGGGCCCTATAATTCACCCCTCCACTTT; CDR3 protein: CASSVEAGPYNSPLHF